The entry that follows covers one T cell receptor (beta chain) sequence. The antigen remains undetermined. This entry comes from a study of T cells after yellow fever vaccination. Study-level results: By day 5 rather than day 15, the secondary response had peaked, though it was weaker.

The CDR3 covers 13 residues. Germline values: CDR1 DFQATT, CDR2 SNEGSKA (reference sequence). Template-switching 5'RACE yielded the TCR cDNA; a universal primer site and UMIs were added in the process. TCRdb reprocessed the 5' RACE reads with MiXCR, giving one entry per CDR3 protein. The sample shows a few hundred thousand distinct CDR3 sequences, roughly 6.3% of them seen only once. The sequence was obtained from a man younger than 40 who received the YFV17D yellow fever vaccine. This rearrangement joins TRBV20-1 to TRBJ2-7; no reliable D call. The source material was CD4+ T cells sorted from PBMCs, sampled on the day of the yellow fever booster vaccination. The CDR3 spells CNRGRRSSYEQYF. The CDR3 region has the DNA TGCAACCGTGGACGTCGGAGCTCCTACGAGCAGTACTTC.